This TCR beta chain was sequenced for a study of cytomegalovirus exposure and HLA in healthy donors. The V gene's germline CDR1 is SGHAT and CDR2 FQDESV (reference sequence). This CDR3 has 10 residues. V was trimmed by 4 bases and J by 9 bases, leaving 3 bases between them. Primers included in the PCR were 60 Vbeta and 13 Jbeta primers. Generated by immunoSEQ multiplex PCR, the TCRdb table keeps only in-frame clones and is missing some. The table lists around 80,000 clones. Sample: PBMCs. This sequence joins TRBV11-1 and TRBJ1-4, with unresolved D. The TCR sequence derives from a man aged 35 to 55 in good health and CMV-seronegative. The chain's CDR3 is CASSSKKLFF. The CDR3 DNA reads TGTGCCAGCAGCTCTAAAAAACTGTTTTTT.